The clone carrying this T cell receptor (beta chain) appeared a few times. What it binds is unknown. The data belong to a study of vaccination and CD4 T cells after COVID-19. The overall study: Convalescent patients were SARS-CoV-2 positive by nasal swab PCR; about nine mild, one severe.

Indicated treatment: roughly ten-day PBMC culture with coronavirus spike peptide pools or control peptides (ViraFEST assay). Dates of PCR positivity, March to December 2020, preceded the US Alpha, Beta and Delta variants. Findings and limits, study-wide: Median SARS-CoV-2-reactive clonotype numbers went up from around 20 to 38, but not significantly.

Oncomine TCR Beta short-read sequencing was applied to DNA from cultured CD4+ T cells. One entry per CDR3 protein, called by TCRdb with MiXCR from the PCR reads. This table has approximately 4,200 distinct CDR3 sequences, 15% to 20% appearing once. This CDR3 contains 15 residues. V was trimmed by 6 bases and J by 6 bases, leaving 18 bases between them. Germline loops: CDR1 LNHDA, CDR2 SQIVND (reference sequence). Sequencing used CD4+ T cells from blood, cultured in vitro. The genes are TRBV19 and TRBJ2-1, with D possibly matching TRBD1 (6 bases). The clonotype was recovered from a human donor who had recovered from COVID-19. For the CDR3, the DNA is TGTGCCAGTAGACCAAACCCGAACAGGGTCAATGAGCAGTTCTTC. Residues: CASRPNPNRVNEQFF.